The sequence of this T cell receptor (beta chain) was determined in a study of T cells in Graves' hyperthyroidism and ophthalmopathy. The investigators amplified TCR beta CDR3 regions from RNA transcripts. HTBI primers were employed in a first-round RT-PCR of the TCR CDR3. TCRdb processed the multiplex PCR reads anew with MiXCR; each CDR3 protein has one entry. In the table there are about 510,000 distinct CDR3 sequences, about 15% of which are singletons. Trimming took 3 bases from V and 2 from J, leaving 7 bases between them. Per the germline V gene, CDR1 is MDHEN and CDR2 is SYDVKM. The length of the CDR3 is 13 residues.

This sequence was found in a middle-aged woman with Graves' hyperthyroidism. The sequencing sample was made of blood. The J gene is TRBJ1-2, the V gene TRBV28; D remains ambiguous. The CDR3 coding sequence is TGTGCCAGCAGTTTCCAGCGCAACTATGGCTACACCTTC. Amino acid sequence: CASSFQRNYGYTF.